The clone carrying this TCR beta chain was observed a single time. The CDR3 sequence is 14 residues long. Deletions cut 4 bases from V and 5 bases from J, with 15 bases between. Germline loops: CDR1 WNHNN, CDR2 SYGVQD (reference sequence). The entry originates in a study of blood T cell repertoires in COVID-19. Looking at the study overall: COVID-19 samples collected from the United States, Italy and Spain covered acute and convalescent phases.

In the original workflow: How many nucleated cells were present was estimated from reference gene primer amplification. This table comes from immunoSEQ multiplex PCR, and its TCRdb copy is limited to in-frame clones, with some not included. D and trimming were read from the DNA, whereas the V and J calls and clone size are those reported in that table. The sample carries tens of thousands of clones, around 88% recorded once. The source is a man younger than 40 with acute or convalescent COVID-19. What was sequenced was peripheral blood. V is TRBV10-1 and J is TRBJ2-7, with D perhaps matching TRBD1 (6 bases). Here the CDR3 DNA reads TGCGCCAGCAGTGTGCAGGGGAAAAATCACGAGCAGTACTTC. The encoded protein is CASSVQGKNHEQYF.